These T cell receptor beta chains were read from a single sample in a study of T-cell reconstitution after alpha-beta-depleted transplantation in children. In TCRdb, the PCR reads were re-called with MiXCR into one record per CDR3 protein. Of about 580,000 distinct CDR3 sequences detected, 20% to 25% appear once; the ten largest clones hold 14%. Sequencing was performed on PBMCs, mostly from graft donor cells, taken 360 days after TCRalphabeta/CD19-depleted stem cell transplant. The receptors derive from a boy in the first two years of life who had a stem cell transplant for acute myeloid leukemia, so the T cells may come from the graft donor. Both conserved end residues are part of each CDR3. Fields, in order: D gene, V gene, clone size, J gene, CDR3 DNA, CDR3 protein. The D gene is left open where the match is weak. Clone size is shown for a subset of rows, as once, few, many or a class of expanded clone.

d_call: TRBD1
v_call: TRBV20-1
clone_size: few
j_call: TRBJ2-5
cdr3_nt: TGCAGTGCTGTCGGACAGGGGCGATACCAAGAGACCCAGTACTTC
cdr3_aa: CSAVGQGRYQETQYF

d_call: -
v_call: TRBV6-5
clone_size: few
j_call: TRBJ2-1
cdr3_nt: TGTGCCAGCAGTTACTCGGGCGGGACAGAGAGCCCGGGGGATGAGCAGTTCTTC
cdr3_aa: CASSYSGGTESPGDEQFF

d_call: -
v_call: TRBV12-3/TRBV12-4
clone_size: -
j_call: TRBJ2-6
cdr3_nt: TGTGCCAGCAGTTTAGTTCCGGCTGGGGCCAACGTCCTGACTTTC
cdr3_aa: CASSLVPAGANVLTF

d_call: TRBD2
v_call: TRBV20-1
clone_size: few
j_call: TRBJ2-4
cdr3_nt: TGCAGTGCCCAGATCACCTCCAGCGGGGACCGAAACATTCAGTACTTC
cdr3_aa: CSAQITSSGDRNIQYF

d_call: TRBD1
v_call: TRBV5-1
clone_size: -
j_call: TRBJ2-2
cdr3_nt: TGCGCCAGCAGCTTGATGGGACAGGGAGCCACCGGGGAGCTGTTTTTT
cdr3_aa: CASSLMGQGATGELFF

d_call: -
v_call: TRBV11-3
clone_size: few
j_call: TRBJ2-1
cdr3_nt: TGTGCCAGCAGCTCCCTTGCAGGTATCTCCTACAATGAGCAGTTCTTC
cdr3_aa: CASSSLAGISYNEQFF

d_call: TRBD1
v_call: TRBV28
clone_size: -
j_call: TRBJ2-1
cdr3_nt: TGTGCCACCGACAGGGGGACAGGTCACAATGAGCAGTTCTTC
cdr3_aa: CATDRGTGHNEQFF

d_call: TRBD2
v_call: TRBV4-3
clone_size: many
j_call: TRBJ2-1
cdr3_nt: TGCGCCAGCAGCCAGACTAGCGGGGGCTACAATGAGCAGTTCTTC
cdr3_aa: CASSQTSGGYNEQFF

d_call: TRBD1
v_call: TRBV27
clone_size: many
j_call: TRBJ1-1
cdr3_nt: TGTGCCAGCAGTCCACAGGGGGGCACTGAAGCTTTCTTT
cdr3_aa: CASSPQGGTEAFF

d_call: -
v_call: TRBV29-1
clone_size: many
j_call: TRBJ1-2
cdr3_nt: TGCAGCGTCGCCCCTCGGCAGGCGAACTATGGCTACACCTTC
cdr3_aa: CSVAPRQANYGYTF

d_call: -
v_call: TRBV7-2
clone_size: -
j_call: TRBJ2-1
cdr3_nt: TGTGCCAGCAGCTTAGCTGCCAAGGGGTCCAATGAGCAGTTCTTC
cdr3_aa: CASSLAAKGSNEQFF

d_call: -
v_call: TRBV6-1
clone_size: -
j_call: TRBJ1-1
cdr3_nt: TGTGCCAGCAGTCCACCGGGACATAGGGGTTCGGCTTTCTTT
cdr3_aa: CASSPPGHRGSAFF

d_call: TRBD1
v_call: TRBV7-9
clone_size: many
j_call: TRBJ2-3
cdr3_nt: TGTGCCAGCAGCTTACGACAGGGAGTGACAGATACGCAGTATTTT
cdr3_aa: CASSLRQGVTDTQYF

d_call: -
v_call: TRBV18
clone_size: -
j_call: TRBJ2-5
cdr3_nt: TGTGCCAGCTCACCACCGCAGGCAGTCCAAGAGACCCAGTACTTC
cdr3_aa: CASSPPQAVQETQYF

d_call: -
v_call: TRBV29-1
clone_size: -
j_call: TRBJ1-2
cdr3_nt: TGCAGCGTCGACCAACAGGGCTACACCTTC
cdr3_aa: CSVDQQGYTF

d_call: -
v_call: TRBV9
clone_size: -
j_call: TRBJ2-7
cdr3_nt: TGTGCCAGCAGCGTAGGGGGACAACCTTTGAGGGAGCAGTACTTC
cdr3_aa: CASSVGGQPLREQYF